Many counts were recorded for the clone carrying this TCR beta chain. Antigen: not known. This entry is derived from a study of molecular identifiers for immune sequencing clone quantification. MiXCR, run by TCRdb on the PCR reads, gives a single entry per CDR3 protein. The table has roughly 320,000 distinct CDR3 sequences, roughly 23% seen once. Study results and limitations: Clones that had above 20 RNA copies took up over 99% of effector molecules but under 1% in naive cells.

The source is a human donor in good health. Some libraries in this study had Jurkat cell RNA spiked in. Sequenced sample: naive CD8+ T cells from blood, with Jurkat cell RNA spiked in. Indicated subset: FACS-sorted CD8+CD4-CCR7+CD45RA+ naive T cells.

This chain's CDR3 is CASSFGGLAGGFSGTDTQYF. DNA for the CDR3: TGTGCCAGCAGCTTCGGGGGCCTAGCGGGGGGCTTCTCTGGCACAGATACGCAGTATTTT. This sequence joins TRBV7-2 and TRBJ2-3; 11 bases fit TRBD2. Trimming removed 3 bases from V and 1 base from J; junction bases left unmatched: 15. The CDR3 contains 20 residues. CDR1 is SGHTA and CDR2 is FQGNSA in the germline V gene. The full variable domain, in which reference TRBV7-2 and TRBJ2-3 provide the parts outside the CDR3, is GAGVSQSPSNKVTEKGKDVELRCDPISGHTALYWYRQSLGQGLEFLIYFQGNSAPDKSGLPSDRFSAERTGGSVSTLTIQRTQQEDSAVYLCASSFGGLAGGFSGTDTQYFGPGTRLTVL.